Described below is a single T cell receptor beta chain sequence and its context. Its antigen is currently unknown. The source of the sample is a study of PD-L1 blockade in urothelial cancer. Overall study: Blood drawn 3 weeks (second dose) and 6 weeks after treatment start was analyzed.

Produced via immunoSEQ multiplex PCR; TCRdb's table is partial and in-frame only. The table lists under 85,000 clones, roughly 90% of them singletons. As to time point: peripheral blood 6 weeks after treatment start. The study's findings and limits: Tumor-associated TCR clones expanded more in blood at 3 weeks in patients with durable benefit.

Germline loops: CDR1 MDHEN, CDR2 SYDVKM. The length of the CDR3 is 17 residues. With V trimmed by 5 bases and J by 0 bases, 7 bases remained unmatched. Sequencing was performed on PBMCs, taken around atezolizumab (anti-PD-L1) treatment. The chain links TRBV28 to TRBJ1-3; TRBD1 matches at 10 bases. This receptor was taken from a woman of 80 years or more with urothelial cancer. CDR3 bases: TGTGCCAGCAGTCCCTGGGACAGGGGAGTCTCTGGAAACACCATATATTTT. This gives the protein CASSPWDRGVSGNTIYF.